The present T cell receptor (beta chain) was sequenced within a study of cytomegalovirus exposure and HLA in healthy donors. Germline assignment: CDR1 SGHTA and CDR2 FQGNSA. CDR3 length: 16 amino acids. With 1 base clipped from V and 1 base from J, the junction kept 5 bases outside the gene matches. The PCR used 60 Vbeta and 13 Jbeta primers. Clones were sequenced by immunoSEQ multiplex PCR, and TCRdb holds only the in-frame ones, with some missing. Among hundreds of thousands of clones listed, more than 85% were seen once. The receptor was derived from a woman aged 18 to 35 in good health and CMV-seronegative. The sequenced sample consisted of PBMCs. V gene TRBV7-2 combines with J gene TRBJ2-7; 9 bases fit TRBD2. The CDR3 DNA is TGTGCCAGCAGCTTAGGAAGGCGGGAGGGTTCCTACGAGCAGTACTTC. As protein: CASSLGRREGSYEQYF.